The 5 T cell receptor beta chains in this list originate from one sample, sequenced in a study of blood T cell repertoires in COVID-19. Some clones are missing from TCRdb's copy, which holds only in-frame ones; the method was immunoSEQ multiplex PCR. The sample consists of around 190,000 clones, 70% to 90% of them appearing once. The sample was PBMCs or T cells enriched from blood (not recorded which). The source is a man in his forties who had recovered from COVID-19.

The V call is TRBV7-8, the J call TRBJ1-2, with D tentatively TRBD1 (5 bases). V lost 5 bases and J 5 bases, leaving 15 bases between the germline ends. CDR1 and CDR2 from the germline V gene are SGHVS and FQNEAQ. The CDR3 extends over 14 amino acids. CDR3 DNA sequence: TGTGCCAGCAGCCCCGGGGGGGGGACGTATGGCTACACCTTC. It is translated as CASSPGGGTYGYTF.

The V gene is TRBV9, the J gene TRBJ2-7; D possibly corresponds to TRBD1 (6 bases). V lost 0 bases to trimming and J lost 5 bases, with 24 bases between them. Looked up from germline, CDR1 is SGDLS and CDR2 is YYNGEE. CDR3 length: 18 amino acids. CDR3 in amino acids: CASSVAPHPGRGTHEQYF. The CDR3 bases are TGTGCCAGCAGCGTAGCTCCACACCCCGGCAGGGGTACCCACGAGCAGTACTTC.

The V gene is TRBV3-1 (or the pseudogene TRBV3-2), the J gene TRBJ2-2, with D possibly being TRBD2 (5 bases). V dropped 6 bases and J dropped 1 base, with 6 bases sitting between them. Germline assignment: CDR1 LGHDT and CDR2 YNNKEL (reference sequence). CDR3 length: 13 residues. CDR3 DNA sequence: TGTGCCAGCAGAGGACTGAACACCGGGGAGCTGTTTTTT. It encodes CASRGLNTGELFF.

This sequence joins TRBV6-5 and TRBJ1-5; D gene unclear. Trimming stripped 6 bases from V and 0 bases from J, with 6 bases between. Germline CDR1 MNHEY, CDR2 SVGAGI. The CDR3 has 13 amino acids. The CDR3 DNA follows: TGTGCCAGCAGAGCATATAGCAATCAGCCCCAGCATTTT. Amino acids: CASRAYSNQPQHF.

The chain couples TRBV10-3 to TRBJ1-1; the D gene is possibly TRBD1 (6 bases). The germline gives CDR1 ENHRY, CDR2 SYGVKD. The CDR3 runs 16 residues. V dropped 0 bases and J dropped 5 bases, with 16 bases sitting between them. The CDR3 DNA reads as TGTGCCATCAGTGAGTCATCTGGGGGAGGGGGAACTGAAGCTTTCTTT. Its protein product is CAISESSGGGGTEAFF.